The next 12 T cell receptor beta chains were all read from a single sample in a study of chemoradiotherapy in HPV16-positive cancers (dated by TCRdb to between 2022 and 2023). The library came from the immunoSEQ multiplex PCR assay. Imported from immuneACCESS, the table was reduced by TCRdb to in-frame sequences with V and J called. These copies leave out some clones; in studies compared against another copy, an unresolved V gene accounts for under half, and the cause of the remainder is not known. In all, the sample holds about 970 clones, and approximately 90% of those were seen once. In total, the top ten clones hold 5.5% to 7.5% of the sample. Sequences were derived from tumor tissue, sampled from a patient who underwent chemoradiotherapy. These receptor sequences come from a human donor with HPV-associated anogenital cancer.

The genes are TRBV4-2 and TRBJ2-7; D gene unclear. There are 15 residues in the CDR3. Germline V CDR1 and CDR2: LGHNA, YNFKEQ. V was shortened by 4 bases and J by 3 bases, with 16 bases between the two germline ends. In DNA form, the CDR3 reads TGTGCCAGCAGCCCGAGCCGGTTGAGGAGCTACGAGCAGTACTTC. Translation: CASSPSRLRSYEQYF.

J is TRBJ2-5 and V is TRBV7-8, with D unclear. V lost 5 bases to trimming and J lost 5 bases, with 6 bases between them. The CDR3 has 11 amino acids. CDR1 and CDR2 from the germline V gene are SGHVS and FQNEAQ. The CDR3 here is CASSLSETQYF. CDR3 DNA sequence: TGTGCCAGCAGCCTAAGTGAGACCCAGTACTTC. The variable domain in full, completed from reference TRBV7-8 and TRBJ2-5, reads GAGVSQSPRYKVAKRGQDVALRCDPISGHVSLFWYQQALGQGPEFLTYFQNEAQLDKSGLPSDRFFAERPEGSVSTLKIQRTQQEDSAVYLCASSLSETQYFGPGTRLLVL.

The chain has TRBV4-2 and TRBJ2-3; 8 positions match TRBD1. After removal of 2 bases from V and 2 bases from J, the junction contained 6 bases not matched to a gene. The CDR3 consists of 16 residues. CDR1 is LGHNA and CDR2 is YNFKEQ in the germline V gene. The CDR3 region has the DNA TGTGCCAGCAGCCAATCAGCGGACAGGGCCACAGATACGCAGTATTTT. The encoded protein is CASSQSADRATDTQYF.

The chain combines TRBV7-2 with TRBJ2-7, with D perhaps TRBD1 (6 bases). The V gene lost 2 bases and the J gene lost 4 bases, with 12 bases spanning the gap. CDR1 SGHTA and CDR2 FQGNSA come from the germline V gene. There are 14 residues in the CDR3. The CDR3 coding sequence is TGTGCCAGCAGCTTATTGCCAGGGACATACGAGCAGTACTTC. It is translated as CASSLLPGTYEQYF.

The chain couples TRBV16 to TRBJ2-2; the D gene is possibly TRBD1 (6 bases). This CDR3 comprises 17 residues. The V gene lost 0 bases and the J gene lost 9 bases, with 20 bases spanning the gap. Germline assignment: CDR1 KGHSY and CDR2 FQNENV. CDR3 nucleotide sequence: TGTGCCAGCAGCCAATCGTGGAGACAGGCTAGCCAAAGGGAGCTGTTTTTT. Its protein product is CASSQSWRQASQRELFF. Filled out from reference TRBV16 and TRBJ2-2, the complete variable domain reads GEEVAQTPKHLVRGEGQKAKLYCAPIKGHSYVFWYQQVLKNEFKFLISFQNENVFDETGMPKERFSAKCLPNSPCSLEIQATKLEDSAVYFCASSQSWRQASQRELFFGEGSRLTVL.

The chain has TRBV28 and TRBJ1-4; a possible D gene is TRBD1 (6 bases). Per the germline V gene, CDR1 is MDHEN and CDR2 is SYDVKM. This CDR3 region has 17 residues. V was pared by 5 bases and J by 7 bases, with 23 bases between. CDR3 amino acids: CASSTVLTGGKGEKLFF. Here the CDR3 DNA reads TGTGCCAGCAGTACAGTACTCACGGGGGGCAAGGGTGAAAAACTGTTTTTT. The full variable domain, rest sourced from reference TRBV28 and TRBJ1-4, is DVKVTQSSRYLVKRTGEKVFLECVQDMDHENMFWYRQDPGLGLRLIYFSYDVKMKEKGDIPEGYSVSREKKERFSLILESASTNQTSMYLCASSTVLTGGKGEKLFFGSGTQLSVL.

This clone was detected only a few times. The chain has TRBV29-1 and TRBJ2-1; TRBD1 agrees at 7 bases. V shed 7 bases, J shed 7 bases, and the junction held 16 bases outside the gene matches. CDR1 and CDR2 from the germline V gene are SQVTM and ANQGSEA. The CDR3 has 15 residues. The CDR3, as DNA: TGCAGCGCAGGGGACAGTTCGACCCGAAGGAATGAGCAGTTCTTC. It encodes CSAGDSSTRRNEQFF.

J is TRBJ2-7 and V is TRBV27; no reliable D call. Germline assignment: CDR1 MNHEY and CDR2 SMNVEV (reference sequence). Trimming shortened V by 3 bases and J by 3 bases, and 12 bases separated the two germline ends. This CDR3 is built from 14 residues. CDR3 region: CASSFPIILYEQYF. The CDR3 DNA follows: TGTGCCAGCAGTTTCCCGATAATCCTCTACGAGCAGTACTTC.

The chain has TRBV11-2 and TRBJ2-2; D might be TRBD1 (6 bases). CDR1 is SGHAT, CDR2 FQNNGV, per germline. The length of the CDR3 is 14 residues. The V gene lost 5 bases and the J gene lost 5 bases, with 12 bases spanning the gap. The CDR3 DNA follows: TGTGCCAGCAGCGTGACAGGTTCTACCGGGGAGCTGTTTTTT. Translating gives CASSVTGSTGELFF.

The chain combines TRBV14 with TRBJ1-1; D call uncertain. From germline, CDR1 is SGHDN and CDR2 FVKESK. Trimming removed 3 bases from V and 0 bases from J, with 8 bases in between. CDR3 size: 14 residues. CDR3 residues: CASSHGLMNTEAFF. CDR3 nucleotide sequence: TGTGCCAGCAGCCATGGACTCATGAACACTGAAGCTTTCTTT.

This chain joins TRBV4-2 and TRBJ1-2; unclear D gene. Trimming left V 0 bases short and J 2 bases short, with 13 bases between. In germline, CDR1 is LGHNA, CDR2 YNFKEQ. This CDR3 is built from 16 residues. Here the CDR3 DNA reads TGTGCCAGCAGCCAAGATCAAAGGTTAAGGAACTATGGCTACACCTTC. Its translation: CASSQDQRLRNYGYTF.

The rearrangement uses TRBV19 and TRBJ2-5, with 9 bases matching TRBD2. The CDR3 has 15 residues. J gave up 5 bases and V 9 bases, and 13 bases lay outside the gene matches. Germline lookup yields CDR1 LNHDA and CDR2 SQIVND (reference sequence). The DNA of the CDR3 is TGTGCCAGCCTTCCAGGCGGGAGGGCCGGGGAGACCCAGTACTTC. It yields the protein CASLPGGRAGETQYF.